This T cell receptor (beta chain) comes out of a study of T-cell reconstitution after alpha-beta-depleted transplantation in children. Construction of the TCRbeta library involved unique molecular identifiers. TCRdb re-called the PCR reads through MiXCR, storing one row per CDR3 protein. The sample comprises around 300,000 distinct CDR3 sequences, around 9.1% of which are singletons, and roughly 7.1% rests with the top ten. This clonotype was found many times. V lost 6 bases and J lost 6; bases outside the gene matches: 11. The CDR3 consists of 16 residues. This clonotype was sampled from a boy under three years old with acute myeloid leukemia, due to receive a stem cell transplant. The source material was PBMCs, sampled before TCRalphabeta/CD19-depleted stem cell transplant. The rearrangement joins TRBV12-3 or TRBV12-4 to TRBJ2-7; 13 bases match TRBD2. In DNA form, the CDR3 reads TGTGCCAGCAGGTGGACTAGCGGGGGTCGCGGGGTCGAGCAGTACTTC. Protein product: CASRWTSGGRGVEQYF.